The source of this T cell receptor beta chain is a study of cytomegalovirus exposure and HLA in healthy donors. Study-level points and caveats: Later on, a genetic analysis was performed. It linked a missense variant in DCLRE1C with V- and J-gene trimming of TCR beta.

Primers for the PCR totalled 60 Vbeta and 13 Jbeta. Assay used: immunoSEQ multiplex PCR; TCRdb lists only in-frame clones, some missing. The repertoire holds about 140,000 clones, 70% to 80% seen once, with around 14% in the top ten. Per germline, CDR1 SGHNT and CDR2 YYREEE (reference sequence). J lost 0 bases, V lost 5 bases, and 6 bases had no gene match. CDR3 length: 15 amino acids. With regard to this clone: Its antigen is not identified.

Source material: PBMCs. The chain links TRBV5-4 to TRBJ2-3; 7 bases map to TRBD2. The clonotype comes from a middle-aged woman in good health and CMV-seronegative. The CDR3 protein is CASSRDYQSTDTQYF. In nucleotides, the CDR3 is TGTGCCAGCAGTCGGGACTACCAGAGCACAGATACGCAGTATTTT.